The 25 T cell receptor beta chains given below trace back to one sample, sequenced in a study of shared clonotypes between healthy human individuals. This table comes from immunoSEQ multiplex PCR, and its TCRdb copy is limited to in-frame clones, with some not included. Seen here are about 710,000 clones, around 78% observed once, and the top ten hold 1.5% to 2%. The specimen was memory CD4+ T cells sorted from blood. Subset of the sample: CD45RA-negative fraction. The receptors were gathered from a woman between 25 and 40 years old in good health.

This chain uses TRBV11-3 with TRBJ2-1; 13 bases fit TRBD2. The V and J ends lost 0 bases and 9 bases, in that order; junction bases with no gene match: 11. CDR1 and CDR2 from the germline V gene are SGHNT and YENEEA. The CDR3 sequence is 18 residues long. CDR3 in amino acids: CASSLEGKLAGGPREQFF. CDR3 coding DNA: TGTGCCAGCAGCTTAGAGGGGAAACTAGCGGGAGGGCCCCGTGAGCAGTTCTTC.

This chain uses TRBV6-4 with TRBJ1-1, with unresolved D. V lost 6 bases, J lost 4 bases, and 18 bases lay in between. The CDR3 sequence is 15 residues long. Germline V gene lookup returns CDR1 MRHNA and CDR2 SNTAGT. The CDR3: CASRAVSGGSTEAFF. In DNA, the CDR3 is TGTGCCAGCAGAGCCGTTTCTGGAGGGTCCACTGAAGCTTTCTTT.

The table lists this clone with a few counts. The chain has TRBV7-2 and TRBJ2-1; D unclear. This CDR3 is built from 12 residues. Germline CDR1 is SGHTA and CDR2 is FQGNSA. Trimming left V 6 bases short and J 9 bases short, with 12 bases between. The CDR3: CASRAPGPEQFF. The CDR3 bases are TGTGCCAGCAGAGCGCCCGGGCCTGAGCAGTTCTTC. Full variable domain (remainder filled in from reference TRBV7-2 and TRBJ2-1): GAGVSQSPSNKVTEKGKDVELRCDPISGHTALYWYRQSLGQGLEFLIYFQGNSAPDKSGLPSDRFSAERTGGSVSTLTIQRTQQEDSAVYLCASRAPGPEQFFGPGTRLTVL.

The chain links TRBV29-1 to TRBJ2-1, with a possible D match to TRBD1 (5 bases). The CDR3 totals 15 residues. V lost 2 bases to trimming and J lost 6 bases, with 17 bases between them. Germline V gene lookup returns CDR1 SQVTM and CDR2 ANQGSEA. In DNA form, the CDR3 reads TGCAGCGTTGAAATGCTGGCAGGGATGGGCAATGAGCAGTTCTTC. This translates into CSVEMLAGMGNEQFF.

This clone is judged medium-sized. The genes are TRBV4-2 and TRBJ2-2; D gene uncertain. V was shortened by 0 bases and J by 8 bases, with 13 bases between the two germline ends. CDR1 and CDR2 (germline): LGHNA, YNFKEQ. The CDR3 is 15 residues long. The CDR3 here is CASSQEGGLMGELFF. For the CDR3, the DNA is TGTGCCAGCAGCCAAGAAGGTGGCTTGATGGGGGAGCTGTTTTTT.

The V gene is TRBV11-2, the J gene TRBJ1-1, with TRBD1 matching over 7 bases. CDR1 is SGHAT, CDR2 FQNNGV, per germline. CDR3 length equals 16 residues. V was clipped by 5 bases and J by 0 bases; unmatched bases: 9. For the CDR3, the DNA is TGTGCCAGCAGCCCAGTCCAGGGGGGGGTGAACACTGAAGCTTTCTTT. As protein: CASSPVQGGVNTEAFF.

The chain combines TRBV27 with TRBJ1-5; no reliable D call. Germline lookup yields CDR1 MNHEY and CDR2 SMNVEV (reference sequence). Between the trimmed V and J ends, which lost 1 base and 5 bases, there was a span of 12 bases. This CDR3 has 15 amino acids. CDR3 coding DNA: TGTGCCAGCAGTTTATTTGGCAGCGAAGATCAGCCCCAGCATTTT. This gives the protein CASSLFGSEDQPQHF.

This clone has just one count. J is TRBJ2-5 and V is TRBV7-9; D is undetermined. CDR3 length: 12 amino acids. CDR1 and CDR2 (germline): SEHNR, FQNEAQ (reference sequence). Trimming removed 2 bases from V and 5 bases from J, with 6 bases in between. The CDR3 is CASSLRSETQYF. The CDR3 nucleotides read TGTGCCAGCAGCTTACGGTCCGAGACCCAGTACTTC. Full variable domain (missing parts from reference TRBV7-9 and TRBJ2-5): DTGVSQNPRHKITKRGQNVTFRCDPISEHNRLYWYRQTLGQGPEFLTYFQNEAQLEKSRLLSDRFSAERPKGSFSTLEIQRTEQGDSAMYLCASSLRSETQYFGPGTRLLVL.

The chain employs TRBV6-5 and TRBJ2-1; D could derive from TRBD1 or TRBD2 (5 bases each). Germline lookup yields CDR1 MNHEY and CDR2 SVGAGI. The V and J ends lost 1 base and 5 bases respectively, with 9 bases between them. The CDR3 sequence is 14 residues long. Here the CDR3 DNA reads TGTGCCAGCAGTTACTTTGGGACCGACAATGAGCAGTTCTTC. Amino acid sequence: CASSYFGTDNEQFF.

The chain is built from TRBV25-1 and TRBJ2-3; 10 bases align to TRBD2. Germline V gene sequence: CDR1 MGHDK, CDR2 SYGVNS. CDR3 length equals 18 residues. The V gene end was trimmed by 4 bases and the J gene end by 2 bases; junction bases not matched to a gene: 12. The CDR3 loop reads CASSGREYSGRNTDTQYF. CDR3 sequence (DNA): TGTGCCAGCAGTGGACGGGAATATAGCGGGAGGAACACAGATACGCAGTATTTT. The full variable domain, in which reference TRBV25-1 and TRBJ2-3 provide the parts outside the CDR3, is EADIYQTPRYLVIGTGKKITLECSQTMGHDKMYWYQQDPGMELHLIHYSYGVNSTEKGDLSSESTVSRIRTEHFPLTLESARPSHTSQYLCASSGREYSGRNTDTQYFGPGTRLTVL.

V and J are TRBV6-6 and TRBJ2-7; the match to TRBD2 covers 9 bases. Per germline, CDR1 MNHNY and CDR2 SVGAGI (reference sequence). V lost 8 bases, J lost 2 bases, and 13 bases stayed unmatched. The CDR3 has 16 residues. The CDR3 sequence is CASGEPGLASPYEQYF. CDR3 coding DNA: TGTGCCAGCGGCGAACCGGGACTAGCTTCGCCCTACGAGCAGTACTTC.

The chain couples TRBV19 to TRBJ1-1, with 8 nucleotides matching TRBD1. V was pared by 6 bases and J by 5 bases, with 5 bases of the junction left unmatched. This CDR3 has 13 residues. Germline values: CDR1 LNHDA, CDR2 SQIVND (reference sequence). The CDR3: CASRGQGRTEAFF. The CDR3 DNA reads TGTGCCAGTAGAGGACAGGGCAGGACTGAAGCTTTCTTT.

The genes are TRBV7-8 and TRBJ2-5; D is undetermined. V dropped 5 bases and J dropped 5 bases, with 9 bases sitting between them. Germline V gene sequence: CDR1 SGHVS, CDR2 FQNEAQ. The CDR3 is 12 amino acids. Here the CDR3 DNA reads TGTGCCAGCAGCGTCCCGATTGAGACCCAGTACTTC. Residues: CASSVPIETQYF.

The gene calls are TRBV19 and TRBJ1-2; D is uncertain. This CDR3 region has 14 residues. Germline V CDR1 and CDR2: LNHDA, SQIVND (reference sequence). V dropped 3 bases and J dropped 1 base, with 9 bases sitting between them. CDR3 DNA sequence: TGTGCCAGTAGTATTGAAGGCCGTAACTATGGCTACACCTTC. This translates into CASSIEGRNYGYTF.

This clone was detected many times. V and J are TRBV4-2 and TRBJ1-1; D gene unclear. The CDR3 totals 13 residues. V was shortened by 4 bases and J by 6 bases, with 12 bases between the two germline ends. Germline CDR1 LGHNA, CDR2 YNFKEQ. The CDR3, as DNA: TGTGCCAGCAGCCCTTTTTCGGGCTCTGAAGCTTTCTTT. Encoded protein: CASSPFSGSEAFF.

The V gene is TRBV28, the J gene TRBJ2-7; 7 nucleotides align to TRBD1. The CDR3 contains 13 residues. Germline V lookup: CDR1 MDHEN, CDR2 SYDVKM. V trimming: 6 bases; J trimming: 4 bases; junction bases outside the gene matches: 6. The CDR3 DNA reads TGTGCCAGCAGACGTGGGACAGTGTACGAGCAGTACTTC. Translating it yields CASRRGTVYEQYF. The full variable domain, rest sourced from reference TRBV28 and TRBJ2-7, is DVKVTQSSRYLVKRTGEKVFLECVQDMDHENMFWYRQDPGLGLRLIYFSYDVKMKEKGDIPEGYSVSREKKERFSLILESASTNQTSMYLCASRRGTVYEQYFGPGTRLTVT.

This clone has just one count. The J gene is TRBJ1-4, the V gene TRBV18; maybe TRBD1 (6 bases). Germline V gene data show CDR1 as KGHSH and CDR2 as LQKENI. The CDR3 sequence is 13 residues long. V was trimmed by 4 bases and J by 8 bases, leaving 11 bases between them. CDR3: CASSRYRDEKLFF. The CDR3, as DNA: TGTGCCAGCTCACGATACAGGGACGAAAAACTGTTTTTT.

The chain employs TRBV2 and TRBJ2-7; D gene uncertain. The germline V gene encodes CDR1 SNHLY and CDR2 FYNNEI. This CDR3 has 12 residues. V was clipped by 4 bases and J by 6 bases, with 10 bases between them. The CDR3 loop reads CASSVRFGEQYF. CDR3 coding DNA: TGTGCCAGCAGTGTAAGGTTTGGCGAGCAGTACTTC. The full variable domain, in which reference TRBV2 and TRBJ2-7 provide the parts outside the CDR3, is EPEVTQTPSHQVTQMGQEVILRCVPISNHLYFYWYRQILGQKVEFLVSFYNNEISEKSEIFDDQFSVERPDGSNFTLKIRSTKLEDSAMYFCASSVRFGEQYFGPGTRLTVT.

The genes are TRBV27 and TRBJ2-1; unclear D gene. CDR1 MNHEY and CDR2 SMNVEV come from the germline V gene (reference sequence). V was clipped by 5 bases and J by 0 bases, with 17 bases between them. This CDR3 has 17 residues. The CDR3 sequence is CASSPPPELGSYNEQFF. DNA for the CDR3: TGTGCCAGCAGTCCACCTCCGGAGCTGGGCTCCTACAATGAGCAGTTCTTC.

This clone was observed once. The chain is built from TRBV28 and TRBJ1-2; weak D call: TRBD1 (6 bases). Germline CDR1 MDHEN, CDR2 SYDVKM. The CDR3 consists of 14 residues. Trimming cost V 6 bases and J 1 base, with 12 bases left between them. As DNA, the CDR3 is TGTGCCAGCAGCCCGGACAGTCGTAACTATGGCTACACCTTC. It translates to CASSPDSRNYGYTF.

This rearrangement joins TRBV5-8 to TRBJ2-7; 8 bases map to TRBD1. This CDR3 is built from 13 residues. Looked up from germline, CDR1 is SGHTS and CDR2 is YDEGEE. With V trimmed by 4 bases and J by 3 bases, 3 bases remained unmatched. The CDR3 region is CASSLDRGYEQYF. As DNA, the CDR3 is TGTGCCAGCAGCCTAGACAGGGGCTACGAGCAGTACTTC. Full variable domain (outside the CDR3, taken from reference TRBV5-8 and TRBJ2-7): EAGVTQSPTHLIKTRGQQATLRCSPISGHTSVYWYQQALGLGLQFLLWYDEGEERNRGNFPPRFSGRQFPNYSSELNVNALELEDSALYLCASSLDRGYEQYFGPGTRLTVT.

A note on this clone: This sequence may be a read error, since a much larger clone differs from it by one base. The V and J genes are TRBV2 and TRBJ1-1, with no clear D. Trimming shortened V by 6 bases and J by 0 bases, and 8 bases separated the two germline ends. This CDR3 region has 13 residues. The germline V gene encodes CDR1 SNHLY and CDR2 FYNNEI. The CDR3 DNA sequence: TGTGCCAGCAGCGCAGTGGTGAACACTGAAGCTTTCTTT. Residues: CASSAVVNTEAFF.

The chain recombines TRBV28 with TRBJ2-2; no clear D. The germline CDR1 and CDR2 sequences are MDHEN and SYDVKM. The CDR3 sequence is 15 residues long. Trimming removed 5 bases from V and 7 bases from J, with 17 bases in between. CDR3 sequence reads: CASSPVSNRGGELFF. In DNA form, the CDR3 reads TGTGCCAGCAGTCCCGTGTCTAATCGCGGCGGGGAGCTGTTTTTT.

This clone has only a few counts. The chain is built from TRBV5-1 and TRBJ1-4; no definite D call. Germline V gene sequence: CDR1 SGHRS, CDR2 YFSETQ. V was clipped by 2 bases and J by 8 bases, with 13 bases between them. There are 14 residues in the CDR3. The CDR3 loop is CASSFTAAREKLFF. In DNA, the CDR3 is TGCGCCAGCAGCTTCACGGCAGCAAGGGAAAAACTGTTTTTT.

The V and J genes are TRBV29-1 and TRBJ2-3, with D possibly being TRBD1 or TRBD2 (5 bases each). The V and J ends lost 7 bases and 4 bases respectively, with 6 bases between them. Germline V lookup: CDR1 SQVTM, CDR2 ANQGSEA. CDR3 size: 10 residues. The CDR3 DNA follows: TGCAGCGGGGGACCAGATACGCAGTATTTT. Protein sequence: CSGGPDTQYF.